The present TCR beta chain was sequenced within a study of OX40 agonist ivuxolimab in advanced cancers. Looking at the study overall: Patients treated during dose escalation were battling hepatocellular carcinoma, melanoma, renal cell or head and neck cancer. Of mixed ages from about 20 to 80 and averaging roughly 60 years, the group was more than 65% male. Notes on the study in general: The expanded peripheral T cells' antigen specificity was not determined.

Germline-derived CDR1 and CDR2 are MNHEY and SVGAGI. V was trimmed by 0 bases and J by 7 bases, leaving 9 bases between them. The CDR3 is made up of 14 amino acids. The timepoints at which blood was sampled were baseline, cycle 4 day 1, and cycle 7 day 1. TCRdb's table, derived via immunoSEQ multiplex PCR, lists solely in-frame clones and lacks some. The table records roughly 7,000 clones, roughly 70% of them present only once. This clone has more than one count but fewer than ten. Its antigen remains unknown. The source material was CD4+ or CD8+ T cells sorted from blood, sampled in a trial of the OX40 agonist ivuxolimab. The receptor's source is an adult with an advanced solid tumor such as melanoma, head and neck, liver or kidney cancer. The rearrangement links TRBV6-5 to TRBJ2-2; no reliable D call. The CDR3 loop is CASSYSPMGGELFF. CDR3 DNA: TGTGCCAGCAGTTACTCTCCTATGGGCGGGGAGCTGTTTTTT.